One sample yielded the 30 T cell receptor beta chains listed below, sequenced in a study of long-term antiretroviral therapy in people with HIV. The libraries were made with immunoSEQ v3.0 at survey level. Repertoires were generated with immunoSEQ multiplex PCR, while TCRdb's copy carries only in-frame clones and drops some. The sample consists of about 30,000 clones, 85% to 95% of them appearing once. Sequenced material: unsorted PBMCs, taken less than 6.8 years after starting antiretroviral therapy. These receptors were taken from a woman aged 40 to 50 with HIV.

The V gene is TRBV19, the J gene TRBJ1-2; tentative D call: TRBD1 (5 bases). CDR1 LNHDA and CDR2 SQIVND come from the germline V gene (reference sequence). CDR3 length: 13 residues. The ends were cut back, 7 bases at V and 8 bases at J, with 17 bases in the middle. CDR3 nucleotide sequence: TGTGCCAGTACGAAGGGGCGCTTTTACGGCTACACCTTC. Translating it yields CASTKGRFYGYTF.

The V call is TRBV5-4, the J call TRBJ1-2, with 11 bases fitting TRBD1. The CDR3 has 18 amino acids. Germline CDR1 is SGHNT and CDR2 is YYREEE (reference sequence). V gave up 0 bases and J gave up 4 bases; unmatched junction bases: 11. CDR3 amino acids: CASSLGTPGQGVAYGYTF. The CDR3, as DNA: TGTGCCAGCAGCTTGGGAACGCCGGGACAGGGGGTAGCCTATGGCTACACCTTC.

CDR3 in amino acids: CAWSMSPRGYEQYF. The DNA of the CDR3 is TGTGCCTGGAGTATGTCACCCAGGGGCTACGAGCAGTACTTC. The rearrangement uses TRBV30 and TRBJ2-7, with D possibly TRBD1 on 6 matching bases. The CDR3 has 14 amino acids. The germline V gene has CDR1 GTSNPN and CDR2 SVGIG (reference sequence). Trimming took 2 bases from V and 3 from J, leaving 14 bases between them.

The chain employs TRBV27 and TRBJ2-6; D is possibly TRBD1 (5 bases). CDR1 MNHEY and CDR2 SMNVEV come from the germline V gene (reference sequence). Trimming pared 5 bases from V and 4 bases from J, leaving 21 bases between. The CDR3 runs to 18 residues. CDR3 sequence reads: CASSPQGFVRSGANVLTF. The CDR3 nucleotides read TGTGCCAGCAGTCCTCAGGGATTTGTCCGTTCCGGGGCCAACGTCCTGACTTTC.

This chain connects TRBV10-3 to TRBJ1-6; D is ambiguous. The CDR3 totals 12 residues. Germline V gene lookup returns CDR1 ENHRY and CDR2 SYGVKD. V dropped 2 bases and J dropped 15 bases, with 11 bases sitting between them. For the CDR3, the DNA is TGTGCCATCAGTGAGCCTTCCCTGCTCCTCCACTTT. Protein sequence: CAISEPSLLLHF.

The gene calls are TRBV11-3 and TRBJ2-7; unclear D gene. Trimming took off 7 bases at V and 4 bases at J, with 8 bases between the two ends. The germline V gene encodes CDR1 SGHNT and CDR2 YENEEA. This CDR3 has 11 amino acids. The CDR3 DNA reads TGTGCCAGCACCTATCGATACGAGCAGTACTTC. This codes for CASTYRYEQYF. The variable domain in full, with the rest retrieved from reference TRBV11-3 and TRBJ2-7, is EAGVVQSPRYKIIEKKQPVAFWCNPISGHNTLYWYLQNLGQGPELLIRYENEEAVDDSQLPKDRFSAERLKGVDSTLKIQPAELGDSAVYLCASTYRYEQYFGPGTRLTVT.

The V call is TRBV4-2, the J call TRBJ1-1; 9 nucleotides agree with TRBD1. V shed 1 base and J 1 base; nucleotides not matched to a gene: 4. This CDR3 comprises 16 residues. Germline loops: CDR1 LGHNA, CDR2 YNFKEQ. The CDR3 is CASSQGTGATNTEAFF. In DNA, the CDR3 is TGTGCCAGCAGCCAAGGGACAGGGGCTACGAACACTGAAGCTTTCTTT.

The chain joins TRBV7-2 to TRBJ2-5; D is uncertain. Trimming left V 5 bases short and J 2 bases short, with 3 bases between. Germline CDR1 SGHTA, CDR2 FQGNSA. The CDR3 is 11 amino acids. The CDR3 region is CASSVQETQYF. The CDR3 DNA sequence: TGTGCCAGCAGCGTTCAAGAGACCCAGTACTTC.

Here the CDR3 reads CASSMDARSYNEQFF. Here the CDR3 DNA reads TGTGCCAGCAGCATGGATGCGCGCTCCTACAATGAGCAGTTCTTC. This chain links TRBV7-2 with TRBJ2-1; unclear D gene. Germline-derived CDR1 and CDR2 are SGHTA and FQGNSA. The V gene lost 5 bases and the J gene lost 0 bases, with 11 bases spanning the gap. This CDR3 is built from 15 residues.

This clone has a handful of counts. The V gene is TRBV27, the J gene TRBJ1-4; no clear D gene. The CDR3 length is 14 residues. CDR1 is MNHEY and CDR2 is SMNVEV in the germline V gene (reference sequence). The germline V and J ends were trimmed by 5 bases and 8 bases, with 15 bases remaining between them. DNA of the CDR3: TGTGCCAGCAGTCTCGACTCTAGTGGCGAAAAACTGTTTTTT. It is translated as CASSLDSSGEKLFF.

This clone appeared once. The rearrangement joins TRBV5-6 to TRBJ2-7, with D perhaps TRBD1 or TRBD2 (5 bases each). This CDR3 spans 14 amino acids. V lost 0 bases and J lost 2, with 9 bases in between. Germline lookup yields CDR1 SGHDT and CDR2 YYEEEE. CDR3 residues: CASSLGGSTYEQYF. Written as DNA, the CDR3 is TGTGCCAGCAGCTTGGGGGGGAGTACCTACGAGCAGTACTTC.

The rearrangement uses TRBV5-6 and TRBJ1-3; no definite D call. The ends were cut back, 4 bases at V and 3 bases at J, with 14 bases in the middle. The CDR3 contains 15 residues. Looked up from germline, CDR1 is SGHDT and CDR2 is YYEEEE. In DNA form, the CDR3 reads TGTGCCAGCAGCGGAAAAGGAGGGTTTGGAAACACCATATATTTT. Protein product: CASSGKGGFGNTIYF.

The gene calls are TRBV5-1 and TRBJ2-7, with D tentatively TRBD1 (5 bases). This CDR3 is 14 amino acids long. Trimming cost V 0 bases and J 6 bases, with 13 bases left between them. Germline V gene lookup returns CDR1 SGHRS and CDR2 YFSETQ. The DNA of the CDR3 is TGCGCCAGCAGCTTGGTGCGACAGCCACTCGAGCAGTACTTC. As protein: CASSLVRQPLEQYF.

DNA of the CDR3: TGTGCCAGCAGCCTAACAGGCTCCTACGAGCAGTACTTC. This codes for CASSLTGSYEQYF. This sequence joins TRBV16 and TRBJ2-7; possibly TRBD1 for D (5 bases). The CDR3 is 13 residues long. The V and J ends lost 4 bases and 0 bases respectively, with 7 bases between them. Germline V lookup: CDR1 KGHSY, CDR2 FQNENV. Together with reference TRBV16 and TRBJ2-7, the CDR3 gives the full variable domain: GEEVAQTPKHLVRGEGQKAKLYCAPIKGHSYVFWYQQVLKNEFKFLISFQNENVFDETGMPKERFSAKCLPNSPCSLEIQATKLEDSAVYFCASSLTGSYEQYFGPGTRLTVT.

The chain links TRBV5-5 to TRBJ2-3, with D possibly being TRBD1 (6 bases). The V end lost 0 bases, the J end lost 5 bases, and 13 bases lay between the germline ends. The CDR3 runs 15 residues. Germline V gene lookup returns CDR1 SGHKS and CDR2 YYEKEE (reference sequence). CDR3 in DNA: TGTGCCAGCAGCTTGGTGGGGGCGCTGAAAGATACGCAGTATTTT. This gives the protein CASSLVGALKDTQYF.

This clone was seen once. The genes are TRBV7-2 and TRBJ2-2, with D tentatively TRBD1 (5 bases). This CDR3 region has 17 residues. The ends were cut back, 1 base at V and 6 bases at J, with 18 bases in the middle. Germline-derived CDR1 and CDR2 are SGHTA and FQGNSA. This CDR3 reads CASSLDLTGGAAGELFF. In nucleotides, the CDR3 is TGTGCCAGCAGCTTAGACCTTACGGGTGGGGCCGCCGGGGAGCTGTTTTTT.

The chain has TRBV6-5 and TRBJ1-3, with 7 bases that match TRBD1. There are 14 residues in the CDR3. Losses at the gene ends were 5 bases for V and 4 bases for J; bases not matched to a gene: 5. Germline CDR1 is MNHEY and CDR2 is SVGAGI. DNA of the CDR3: TGTGCCAGCAGTCCCCAGGGGGAAGGAAACACCATATATTTT. Protein product: CASSPQGEGNTIYF.

The rearrangement joins TRBV7-5 to TRBJ1-4. TRBV7-5 has pseudogene status. The CDR3 has 16 residues. CDR3 in DNA: TGTGCCAGAAGCTTTCCTCGGCAGGGACCTAGGGAAAAACTGTTTTTT. It specifies CARSFPRQGPREKLFF.

This chain uses TRBV30 with TRBJ2-2, with 11 positions matching TRBD2. Losses at the gene ends were 2 bases for V and 4 bases for J; bases not matched to a gene: 6. Germline V gene sequence: CDR1 GTSNPN, CDR2 SVGIG (reference sequence). There are 16 residues in the CDR3. CDR3 coding DNA: TGTGCCTGGAGTATCCTAGCGGGGGGCCCCACCGGGGAGCTGTTTTTT. Translating gives CAWSILAGGPTGELFF.

J is TRBJ2-1 and V is TRBV11-1; D gene ambiguous. CDR1 is SGHAT and CDR2 is FQDESV in the germline V gene (reference sequence). The CDR3 is 13 amino acids. V was pared by 3 bases and J by 5 bases, with 8 bases between. The CDR3 spells CASSLRSDNEQFF. In nucleotides, the CDR3 is TGTGCCAGCAGCTTGAGGTCAGACAATGAGCAGTTCTTC. The full variable domain, in which reference TRBV11-1 and TRBJ2-1 provide the parts outside the CDR3, is EAEVAQSPRYKITEKSQAVAFWCDPISGHATLYWYRQILGQGPELLVQFQDESVVDDSQLPKDRFSAERLKGVDSTLKIQPAELGDSAMYLCASSLRSDNEQFFGPGTRLTVL.

J is TRBJ2-3 and V is TRBV10-1, with 11 bases that match TRBD2. In germline, CDR1 is WNHNN, CDR2 SYGVQD (reference sequence). The CDR3 is 15 residues long. V trimming: 5 bases; J trimming: 4 bases; junction bases outside the gene matches: 5. The chain's CDR3 is CASSRTSGQPDTQYF. Written as DNA, the CDR3 is TGCGCCAGCAGTAGGACTAGCGGGCAACCAGATACGCAGTATTTT.

The V gene is TRBV7-2, the J gene TRBJ2-3; the D is unclear. Between the trimmed V and J ends, which lost 0 bases and 12 bases, there was a span of 16 bases. The CDR3 sequence is 14 residues long. Germline V lookup: CDR1 SGHTA, CDR2 FQGNSA. The chain's CDR3 is CASSLAALEAKQYF. CDR3 DNA sequence: TGTGCCAGCAGCTTAGCGGCCCTAGAAGCGAAACAGTATTTT.

V gene TRBV11-2 combines with J gene TRBJ2-7, with 15 bases identical to TRBD2. The J segment lost 3 bases and the V segment lost 5 bases, leaving 8 bases of the junction unmatched. Germline loops: CDR1 SGHAT, CDR2 FQNNGV. The CDR3 is 17 amino acids. CDR3 in amino acids: CASSPVGLAGGLYEQYF. CDR3 bases: TGTGCCAGCAGCCCGGTAGGACTAGCGGGGGGGCTCTACGAGCAGTACTTC.

V is TRBV7-9 and J is TRBJ1-1; D not certain. V was cut by 5 bases and J by 3 bases, with 13 bases left in between. The CDR3 sequence is 14 residues long. Per the germline V gene, CDR1 is SEHNR and CDR2 is FQNEAQ (reference sequence). The CDR3 sequence: CASSEDLIHTEAFF. As DNA, the CDR3 is TGTGCCAGCAGCGAAGATCTAATACACACTGAAGCTTTCTTT.

This clone came up once. This specimen includes other DNA sequences encoding the same CDR3. This chain links TRBV5-1 with TRBJ2-5, with D possibly TRBD2 on 5 matching bases. CDR3 length: 13 amino acids. Germline assignment: CDR1 SGHRS and CDR2 YFSETQ. Trimming left V 0 bases short and J 4 bases short, with 7 bases between. CDR3 DNA sequence: TGCGCCAGCAGCTTGGGACGGGGAGAGACCCAGTACTTC. Its protein is CASSLGRGETQYF.

V is TRBV12-5 and J is TRBJ2-7; D possibly corresponds to TRBD1 (6 bases). The CDR3 has 13 amino acids. V gave up 3 bases and J gave up 4 bases, with 10 bases separating them. Germline CDR1 and CDR2: LGHNT and FRNRAP. The DNA for the CDR3 is TGTGCTAGTGGTTTTGGGGACACTTACGAGCAGTACTTC. Translation: CASGFGDTYEQYF.

The V call is TRBV4-1, the J call TRBJ1-2; 11 bases align to TRBD1. The ends lost 0 bases at V and 4 bases at J; junction bases unmatched: 7. The CDR3 loop spans 17 amino acids. CDR1 MGHRA and CDR2 YSYEKL come from the germline V gene. Written as DNA, the CDR3 is TGCGCCAGCAGCCAAGATCCCGGACAGGGGGCAAGCTATGGCTACACCTTC. The encoded protein is CASSQDPGQGASYGYTF.

CDR3 nucleotides: TGTGCCATCAGTGTAGACGGGATCTACAATGAGCAGTTCTTC. The encoded protein is CAISVDGIYNEQFF. This chain uses TRBV10-3 with TRBJ2-1; weak D call: TRBD2 (5 bases). The V gene lost 4 bases and the J gene lost 3 bases, with 10 bases spanning the gap. The germline V gene encodes CDR1 ENHRY and CDR2 SYGVKD. The CDR3 consists of 14 residues.

The rearrangement links TRBV4-3 to TRBJ1-1, with D hard to call. From germline, CDR1 is LGHNA and CDR2 YSLEER. The CDR3 consists of 15 residues. Trimming took off 0 bases at V and 4 bases at J, with 12 bases between the two ends. The CDR3, as DNA: TGCGCCAGCAGCCAAGATCTTGTTTCGGGCACTGAAGCTTTCTTT. Residues: CASSQDLVSGTEAFF.

The CDR3 region is CASSLRRVDNSPLHF. The CDR3 DNA reads TGTGCCAGCAGTTTGCGCAGGGTAGATAATTCACCCCTCCACTTT. V gene TRBV27 combines with J gene TRBJ1-6; weak D call: TRBD1 (5 bases). V shed 3 bases and J shed 5 bases, with 11 bases lying between them. CDR3 size: 15 residues. CDR1 MNHEY and CDR2 SMNVEV come from the germline V gene (reference sequence).